This T cell receptor (beta chain) was recovered during a study of cytomegalovirus exposure and HLA in healthy donors. Donors counted as nominally healthy when sampled, yet unrecorded immune exposures were likely. The PCR used 60 Vbeta and 13 Jbeta primers. In the source study's methods: Roughly 11 million shared chains were among the roughly 80 million unique TCR beta chains that a later analysis counted. Clones were read by immunoSEQ multiplex PCR, and TCRdb kept only the in-frame ones, dropping some. The D gene and trimming were derived from the DNA, and the V and J assignments and clone size from that table. Of about 150,000 clones in the sample, roughly 80% were seen once. Deletions cut 4 bases from V and 6 bases from J, with 15 bases between. The length of the CDR3 is 14 residues. CDR1 and CDR2 (germline): SGHRS, YFSETQ. Worth noting for this clone: Its matching antigen is unknown.

The study, taken as a whole, reports: Sequencing probably produced one cluster of sequence variants that were highly shared. The classifier reportedly diagnosed cytomegalovirus status with high specificity and sensitivity.

The source is a man between 25 and 39 years old in good health and CMV-seropositive. The chain has TRBV5-1 and TRBJ2-3; tentatively, D is TRBD2 (6 bases). Specimen: PBMCs. The CDR3 DNA sequence: TGCGCCAGCAGCGGAGCCGGGACTTGGGATACGCAGTATTTT. This codes for CASSGAGTWDTQYF.